This T cell receptor beta chain was identified during a study of blood T cell dynamics during melanoma immunotherapy. Study-wide background: First-line therapy was either pembrolizumab or nivolumab with ipilimumab for metastatic melanoma.

This CDR3 comprises 12 residues. Looked up from germline, CDR1 is SGHNT and CDR2 is YYREEE (reference sequence). With V trimmed by 3 bases and J by 8 bases, 1 base remained unmatched. Method: immunoSEQ multiplex PCR; TCRdb's copy keeps in-frame clones and lacks some. The sample lists under 8,500 clones, 85% occurring once. Time point denoted: week 3, after first cycle of checkpoint inhibitor. The chain carries TRBV5-4 and TRBJ1-2; 10 bases map to TRBD1. Sequencing used blood, obtained from a patient treated with checkpoint blockade. The source of this sequence is a human donor with melanoma. Here the CDR3 reads CASSWDRGGYTF. CDR3 in DNA: TGTGCCAGCAGCTGGGACAGGGGCGGCTACACCTTC.